Listed below are T cell receptor beta chains from one sample, sequenced in a study of blood T cell repertoires in COVID-19. The table came from immunoSEQ multiplex PCR; TCRdb's copy has only in-frame clones and leaves some out. The top ten hold over 9% of the sample, which has around 310,000 clones, nearly 90% seen once. Sequencing used PBMCs or T cells enriched from blood (not recorded which). The receptors originated from a woman aged 25 to 45 who had recovered from COVID-19. Each CDR3 is given with its conserved first and last residue. Each record gives: J gene, V gene, CDR3 protein.

J gene: TRBJ1-1
V gene: TRBV18
CDR3 protein: CASSPIPGSLDTEAFF

J gene: TRBJ1-1
V gene: TRBV10-3
CDR3 protein: CAISVAGYNTEAFF

J gene: TRBJ2-1
V gene: TRBV5-1
CDR3 protein: CASSLAVYNEQFF

J gene: TRBJ1-4
V gene: TRBV19
CDR3 protein: CASSIGTGGNMDEKLFF

J gene: TRBJ1-1
V gene: TRBV7-7
CDR3 protein: CASSSGQAWTEAFF

J gene: TRBJ2-1
V gene: TRBV12-3/TRBV12-4
CDR3 protein: CASSLTANEQFF

J gene: TRBJ1-1
V gene: TRBV19
CDR3 protein: CASSIPAGSEAFF

J gene: TRBJ2-3
V gene: TRBV4-1
CDR3 protein: CASSQVVEGTSTDTQYF

J gene: TRBJ1-4
V gene: TRBV7-6
CDR3 protein: CASSLSTVLVNEKLFF

J gene: TRBJ2-7
V gene: TRBV28
CDR3 protein: CASSLSELYEQYF

J gene: TRBJ2-3
V gene: TRBV2
CDR3 protein: CASSYRQGSDTDTQYF

J gene: TRBJ2-7
V gene: TRBV19
CDR3 protein: CASSYRGSEQYF

J gene: TRBJ2-7
V gene: TRBV5-1
CDR3 protein: CASNRGDEQYF

J gene: TRBJ1-1
V gene: TRBV28
CDR3 protein: CASSRRQVSFF

J gene: TRBJ2-7
V gene: TRBV6-6
CDR3 protein: CASTPNLQGYEQYF

J gene: TRBJ2-2
V gene: TRBV3-1/TRBV3-2
CDR3 protein: CASSQRTGSNTGELFF

J gene: TRBJ2-7
V gene: TRBV6-2/TRBV6-3
CDR3 protein: CASSLREHSYEQYF

J gene: TRBJ2-7
V gene: TRBV7-2
CDR3 protein: CASSRRGQSYEQYF

J gene: TRBJ1-4
V gene: TRBV30
CDR3 protein: CARDRNNEKLFF

J gene: TRBJ1-1
V gene: TRBV6-4
CDR3 protein: CASSERLWTGKTEAFF

J gene: TRBJ1-1
V gene: TRBV19
CDR3 protein: CASSMGIRGRTEAFF

J gene: TRBJ2-3
V gene: TRBV11-1
CDR3 protein: CASRVSGGATDTQYF

J gene: TRBJ2-1
V gene: TRBV29-1
CDR3 protein: CSDWGGNEQFF

J gene: TRBJ1-2
V gene: TRBV7-9
CDR3 protein: CASSFRGYGYTF

J gene: TRBJ2-1
V gene: TRBV19
CDR3 protein: CASSVSGQATTAYNEQFF

J gene: TRBJ1-5
V gene: TRBV9
CDR3 protein: CASSEAWDRGQPQHF

J gene: TRBJ1-5
V gene: TRBV28
CDR3 protein: CASSYRVKYQPQHF

J gene: TRBJ1-1
V gene: TRBV18
CDR3 protein: CASSPQGASTEAFF

J gene: TRBJ1-4
V gene: TRBV28
CDR3 protein: CASSLGVGTAATNEKLFF

J gene: TRBJ2-2
V gene: TRBV7-2
CDR3 protein: CASSLEGGRANTGELFF

J gene: TRBJ2-1
V gene: TRBV7-6
CDR3 protein: CASSSRGLAGVVDEQFF

J gene: TRBJ1-1
V gene: TRBV7-9
CDR3 protein: CASSLVAIRTGYTEAFF

J gene: TRBJ1-5
V gene: TRBV19
CDR3 protein: CASSMGDRPNSNQPQHF

J gene: TRBJ2-7
V gene: TRBV23-1
CDR3 protein: CASSQGAPFYEQYF

J gene: TRBJ1-2
V gene: TRBV19
CDR3 protein: CASSEDGLYGYTF

J gene: TRBJ1-4
V gene: TRBV6-5
CDR3 protein: CASSYYRGSEKLFF

J gene: TRBJ2-1
V gene: TRBV4-2
CDR3 protein: CASSQDTEGDYNEQFF

J gene: TRBJ2-7
V gene: TRBV5-1
CDR3 protein: CASSHAPPQRGFYEQYF

J gene: TRBJ1-6
V gene: TRBV18
CDR3 protein: CASSPPKAQGSSYNSPLHF

J gene: TRBJ2-1
V gene: TRBV30
CDR3 protein: CAWSVNLSGVQFF

J gene: TRBJ2-1
V gene: TRBV5-1
CDR3 protein: CASSLQGPSYNEQFF

J gene: TRBJ1-2
V gene: TRBV7-2
CDR3 protein: CASSLKTGANGYTF

J gene: TRBJ2-5
V gene: TRBV5-4
CDR3 protein: CASTGQGKETQYF

J gene: TRBJ2-2
V gene: TRBV11-3
CDR3 protein: CASSLAGEYTGELFF

J gene: TRBJ2-5
V gene: TRBV5-6
CDR3 protein: CASSAAPGLAGLETQYF

J gene: TRBJ1-5
V gene: TRBV28
CDR3 protein: CATYRGRRSNQPQHF

J gene: TRBJ1-1
V gene: TRBV18
CDR3 protein: CASSPAGLTEAFF

J gene: TRBJ1-2
V gene: TRBV10-3
CDR3 protein: CAIDGVDYGYTF

J gene: TRBJ2-4
V gene: TRBV6-5
CDR3 protein: CASRSGNSKNIQYF

J gene: TRBJ2-5
V gene: TRBV6-5
CDR3 protein: CASSSYGLGEETQYF

J gene: TRBJ2-7
V gene: TRBV4-3
CDR3 protein: CASSQDRGLAGVRNEQYF

J gene: TRBJ1-2
V gene: TRBV18
CDR3 protein: CASSPQQGQPHGYTF

J gene: TRBJ2-1
V gene: TRBV6-4
CDR3 protein: CASSRDRVDNEQFF

J gene: TRBJ1-1
V gene: TRBV28
CDR3 protein: CASRTSGAGDNTEAFF